One sample yielded the 10 T cell receptor beta chains listed below, sequenced in a study of graft-versus-host responses after intestinal transplantation (dated by TCRdb to about 2021). Read against the paper, the sample's time point label means: cells obtained before transplantation from donor or recipient. Libraries came from the immunoSEQ multiplex PCR assay. As stored in TCRdb, this immuneACCESS dataset retains in-frame rearrangements with V and J assigned. A fraction of the clones does not appear; measured against another copy, unresolved V genes explain less than half of the discrepancy, and the remainder lacks a known reason. The table for this sample lists more than 75,000 clones; around 93% of them were counted only once. The ten largest make up approximately 0.32% of the sample. No antigen has been identified for these receptors. Sample: unstimulated CD4+ T cells sorted from spleen or lymph node cells, taken before transplant. The receptors stem from a human donor who was the organ donor for an intestinal transplant.

On this clone: Compared with germline, one end of the junction differs, possibly owing to a read error. V and J are TRBV28 and TRBJ1-1; D not resolved. This CDR3 region has 16 residues. Germline lookup yields CDR1 MDHEN and CDR2 SYDVKM. The CDR3 loop is CASSLSRGAGITEAFF. CDR3 bases: TGTGCCAGCAGTTTAAGCCGGGGAGCTGGGATCACTGAAGCCTTCTTT.

The chain carries TRBV7-2 and TRBJ1-5, with 7 bases identical to TRBD1. V shed 4 bases and J 4 bases; nucleotides not matched to a gene: 16. CDR3 size: 18 residues. Germline CDR1 is SGHTA and CDR2 is FQGNSA. The CDR3 DNA sequence: TGTGCCAGCAGCTCATTTACCGGACAGGATCCATTTAATCAGCCCCAGCATTTT. Translated, it gives CASSSFTGQDPFNQPQHF.

This chain links TRBV28 with TRBJ1-1; D unresolved. The germline CDR1 and CDR2 sequences are MDHEN and SYDVKM. V was pared by 5 bases and J by 1 base, with 11 bases between. The CDR3 runs to 14 residues. The CDR3 bases are TGTGCCAGCAGTCTAACGGGGAGGAACACTGAAGCTTTCTTT. Amino acids: CASSLTGRNTEAFF.

The chain uses TRBV28 and TRBJ2-4, with D possibly TRBD1 on 7 matching bases. Germline V gene lookup returns CDR1 MDHEN and CDR2 SYDVKM. V was cut by 7 bases and J by 0 bases, with 22 bases left in between. The CDR3 sequence is 18 residues long. The CDR3 loop reads CASTGGGRRRLAKNIQYF. The CDR3, as DNA: TGTGCCAGCACCGGAGGGGGCAGAAGACGACTAGCCAAAAACATTCAGTACTTC.

The chain is built from TRBV5-1 and TRBJ2-2; weak D call: TRBD2 (5 bases). CDR3 length: 14 amino acids. Per germline, CDR1 SGHRS and CDR2 YFSETQ. Trimming removed 2 bases from V and 2 bases from J, with 7 bases in between. The CDR3 region is CASSLAANTGELFF. The CDR3 region has the DNA TGCGCCAGCAGCTTAGCGGCCAACACCGGGGAGCTGTTTTTT.

The chain has TRBV6-1 and TRBJ2-1, with 9 nucleotides matching TRBD2. Germline V gene sequence: CDR1 MNHNS, CDR2 SASEGT. The CDR3 has 17 amino acids. V dropped 1 base and J dropped 5; count of bases not matched to a gene: 9. The CDR3 bases are TGTGCCAGCAGTGAAGGGCAGGGACTAGCCATAGACAATGAGCAGTTCTTC. It is translated as CASSEGQGLAIDNEQFF.

V is TRBV5-1 and J is TRBJ2-3; 9 bases are a match to TRBD1. There are 17 residues in the CDR3. J gave up 4 bases and V 7 bases, and 16 bases lay outside the gene matches. From germline, CDR1 is SGHRS and CDR2 YFSETQ. CDR3 loop: CASGFKPGQGSPDTQYF. For the CDR3, the DNA is TGCGCCAGCGGTTTCAAACCGGGACAGGGATCCCCAGATACGCAGTATTTT.

The rearrangement links TRBV28 to TRBJ1-2, with D possibly being TRBD1 (6 bases). The CDR3 length is 14 residues. The germline V and J ends were trimmed by 6 bases and 5 bases, with 16 bases remaining between them. CDR1 and CDR2 from the germline V gene are MDHEN and SYDVKM. The CDR3 reads CASRYAGQSYGYTF. DNA of the CDR3: TGTGCCAGCAGGTACGCCGGACAGAGTTATGGCTACACCTTC.

This clone was detected only once. J is TRBJ2-3 and V is TRBV29-1; no reliable D call. V lost 6 bases and J lost 2, with 18 bases in between. The CDR3 covers 15 residues. Per germline, CDR1 SQVTM and CDR2 ANQGSEA. The CDR3 DNA reads as TGCAGCGTGTCCCGACTTGGCCCTTTCACAGATACGCAGTATTTT. Residues: CSVSRLGPFTDTQYF.

The chain has TRBV30 and TRBJ2-2, with D possibly matching TRBD2 (6 bases). Germline CDR1 is GTSNPN and CDR2 is SVGIG (reference sequence). The CDR3 extends over 18 amino acids. V lost 3 bases and J lost 4, with 24 bases in between. This chain's CDR3 is CAWSAGKSGVPSTGELFF. In DNA, the CDR3 is TGTGCCTGGAGCGCGGGGAAATCCGGGGTTCCGAGCACCGGGGAGCTGTTTTTT. The whole variable domain, filled in from reference TRBV30 and TRBJ2-2, reads SQTIHQWPATLVQPVGSPLSLECTVEGTSNPNLYWYRQAAGRGLQLLFYSVGIGQISSEVPQNLSASRPQDRQFILSSKKLLLSDSGFYLCAWSAGKSGVPSTGELFFGEGSRLTVL.